These T cell receptor beta chains were read from a single sample in a study of PD-L1 blockade in urothelial cancer. Profiling relied on immunoSEQ multiplex PCR, and the TCRdb table lists in-frame clones only, not all of them. Among fewer than 50,000 clones listed, under 95% were seen once. Sequenced material: PBMCs, taken around atezolizumab (anti-PD-L1) treatment. The source is an older man with urothelial cancer. The CDR3 runs from the conserved cysteine through the conserved F or W. D genes are given only for firm matches. Clone size appears in some rows only: once, few, many, or a class for an expanded clone.

j_call d_call v_call clone_size cdr3_nt cdr3_aa
TRBJ1-2 TRBD1 TRBV6-1 . TGTGCCAGCAAGGGGGCGTATGGCTACACCTTC CASKGAYGYTF
TRBJ2-1 TRBD1 TRBV7-9 . TGTGCCAGCAGCTTCGGGACAGGGGGCAATGAGCAGTTCTTC CASSFGTGGNEQFF
TRBJ2-7 TRBD2 TRBV27 . TGTGCCAGCAGTAGTACTAGCGGGAGGGCCATCTACGAGCAGTACTTC CASSSTSGRAIYEQYF
TRBJ2-4 . TRBV18 once TGTGCCAGCTCACCACCGATGGGTGGCGGGATAGCCAAAAACATTCAGTACTTC CASSPPMGGGIAKNIQYF
TRBJ2-7 . TRBV7-8 . TGTGCCAGCAGCTTCCGAAGACTCTCCTACGAGCAGTACTTC CASSFRRLSYEQYF
TRBJ2-1 TRBD1 TRBV27 . TGTGCCAGCAGGGAAAGACAGGGGGGTTACAATGAGCAGTTCTTC CASRERQGGYNEQFF
TRBJ2-5 . TRBV5-6 . TGTGCCAGCAGCTCATCCCGGAGTGGCGAGACCCAGTACTTC CASSSSRSGETQYF
TRBJ2-2 . TRBV21-1 . TGTGCCAGCCCTAACAGGGCGACCACCGGGGAGCTGTTTTTT CASPNRATTGELFF
TRBJ2-6 . TRBV5-1 once TGCGCCAGCAGCTTACGTGGACAGAACTCTGGGGCCAACGTCCTGACTTTC CASSLRGQNSGANVLTF
TRBJ2-7 TRBD2 TRBV9 . TGTGCCAGCAGTCCCGGAGGACTAGCGGGATACGAGCAGTACTTC CASSPGGLAGYEQYF
TRBJ2-3 . TRBV19 once TGTGCCAGTAGTATGTTGGGGGGGCGCACAGATACGCAGTATTTT CASSMLGGRTDTQYF
TRBJ2-1 TRBD1 TRBV9 . TGTGCCAGCAGCATTGGACAGGCTAGCTCCTACAATGAGCAGTTCTTC CASSIGQASSYNEQFF
TRBJ1-5 . TRBV11-2 . TGTGCCAGCAGCTCTGACAGACGCAATCAGCCCCAGCATTTT CASSSDRRNQPQHF
TRBJ2-1 . TRBV7-2 . TGTGCCAGCAGCTTAAATTTGGTAGCGGTGGGGAATGAGCAGTTCTTC CASSLNLVAVGNEQFF
TRBJ2-7 . TRBV2 . TGTGCCAGCAGTGTCCAGCGCTTCGCCGAGCAGTACTTC CASSVQRFAEQYF
TRBJ2-2 TRBD2 TRBV27 . TGTGCCAGCAGAACTAGGCGGGAGGCCGGGGAGCTGTTTTTT CASRTRREAGELFF
TRBJ2-2 . TRBV11-2 . TGTGCCAGCAGCCCCCACGACGGGACATTCCTCCACACCGGGGAGCTGTTTTTT CASSPHDGTFLHTGELFF
TRBJ1-2 TRBD1 TRBV6-5 . TGTGCCAGCAGTGCGAACAGGGGAGGCTATGGCTACACCTTC CASSANRGGYGYTF
TRBJ1-2 . TRBV10-3 . TGTGCCATCAGTGCGGCCGCGGAAGCTAACTATGGCTACACCTTC CAISAAAEANYGYTF
TRBJ2-6 . TRBV6-5 . TGTGCCAGCAGTTACATCAGGGCGGGGGCCAACGTCCTGACTTTC CASSYIRAGANVLTF
TRBJ2-5 . TRBV5-1 . TGCGCCAGCAGCTTGGACCCAGGGGTAGGCCAAGAGACCCAGTACTTC CASSLDPGVGQETQYF
TRBJ1-1 . TRBV5-1 . TGCGCCAGCAGGGTGGGCAGGGAGGGCTGGAACACTGAAGCTTTCTTT CASRVGREGWNTEAFF
TRBJ1-2 TRBD1 TRBV5-1 . TGCGCCAGCAGCCCCGGACAGGATTATGGCTACACCTTC CASSPGQDYGYTF
TRBJ2-2 TRBD2 TRBV9 . TGTGCCAGCTCGGCAGCGCGGCTAGCGGGGACCGGGGAGCTGTTTTTT CASSAARLAGTGELFF
TRBJ2-3 . TRBV11-2 few TGTGCCAGCAGCTCTCTCAGGGGCGATACGCAGTATTTT CASSSLRGDTQYF
TRBJ2-5 TRBD2 TRBV29-1 . TGCAGCTCCGGGAGCGGGAGACGAAGTGAGACCCAGTACTTC CSSGSGRRSETQYF
TRBJ2-4 . TRBV28 . TGTGCCAGCAGCCCTACCTTGTACGGCGGGATCAAAAACATTCAGTACTTC CASSPTLYGGIKNIQYF
TRBJ2-3 TRBD2 TRBV7-9 . TGTGCCAGCACTATAAGAGGGCTAGCGGGAGGAGACACAGATACGCAGTATTTT CASTIRGLAGGDTDTQYF
TRBJ1-2 . TRBV25-1 once TGTGCCAGCAGTGACCGGACAGCTGGAGGCTACACCTTC CASSDRTAGGYTF
TRBJ1-5 . TRBV7-6 once TGTGCCAGCAGCTCAAAGACAGACCAAGAGTATAGCAATCAGCCCCAGCATTTT CASSSKTDQEYSNQPQHF
TRBJ1-1 . TRBV10-3 . TGTGCCATCAGCCCTGCTCGGGGTGGTGCTGAAGCTTTCTTT CAISPARGGAEAFF
TRBJ2-5 TRBD2 TRBV7-9 . TGTGCCAGCAGCTTAGGTGCGGGAGGGGAGACCCAGTACTTC CASSLGAGGETQYF
TRBJ1-1 TRBD1 TRBV19 . TGTGCCAGTAGTCCGGGACAGGGGAAGGCCACTGAAGCTTTCTTT CASSPGQGKATEAFF
TRBJ1-1 . TRBV18 . TGTGCCAGCTCAGTCGACAGGAACACTGAAGCTTTCTTT CASSVDRNTEAFF
TRBJ2-1 TRBD1 TRBV10-1 . TGCGCCAGCAGTGCACGACAGGGGGCGCAAAATGAGCAGTTCTTC CASSARQGAQNEQFF
TRBJ2-1 TRBD1 TRBV28 . TGTGCCAGCACCTACGGTATGGACAGGAGAATCTTCTTC CASTYGMDRRIFF
TRBJ1-2 . TRBV9 . TGTGCCAGCAGCGTAGGCGGGCCTGCTAACTATGGCTACACCTTC CASSVGGPANYGYTF
TRBJ2-7 TRBD2 TRBV7-9 once TGTGCCACCTCCGGGACTAGAGCCTACGAGCAGTACTTC CATSGTRAYEQYF
TRBJ2-2 TRBD2 TRBV2 . TGTGCCAGCAGTGAATTCGGACTAGCGGGGACCGGGGAGCTGTTTTTT CASSEFGLAGTGELFF
TRBJ2-1 . TRBV11-2 . TGTGCCAGCAGCTTAGGACCTAGCTCCTACAATGAGCAGTTCTTC CASSLGPSSYNEQFF
TRBJ2-3 TRBD2 TRBV19 . TGTGCCAGTAGCACGACTAGCGGGAGGTTAGATACGCAGTATTTT CASSTTSGRLDTQYF
TRBJ2-7 . TRBV19 . TGTGCCAGTAGTCCTTCGGCAGCGGCTACCTACGAGCAGTACTTC CASSPSAAATYEQYF
TRBJ1-1 . TRBV2 . TGTGCCAGCAGTGAGGACAGGAACACTGAAGCTTTCTTT CASSEDRNTEAFF
TRBJ2-5 . TRBV5-8 . TGTGCCAGCAGCTTGGTACCCCGGGGGGCTCAAGAGACCCAGTACTTC CASSLVPRGAQETQYF
TRBJ2-2 TRBD1 TRBV5-6 . TGTGCCAGCAGCTTGGGGCAGGGGGCGAGGGAGCTGTTTTTT CASSLGQGARELFF
TRBJ2-7 TRBD1 TRBV5-1 once TGCGCCAGCAGCCCGGACAGGGTGGGCTACGAGCAGTACTTC CASSPDRVGYEQYF
TRBJ2-1 TRBD2 TRBV5-6 once TGTGCCAGCAGCTTGGGTCAATTGCGGGAGTGGTCCTACAATGAGCAGTTCTTC CASSLGQLREWSYNEQFF
TRBJ2-3 . TRBV7-3 . TGTGCCAGCAGCCCGGACAGAAGCACAGATACGCAGTATTTT CASSPDRSTDTQYF
TRBJ2-3 TRBD2 TRBV28 . TGTGCCAGCGGGACTAGCGGGGACTTCACGTGGTCTAGCACAGATACGCAGTATTTT CASGTSGDFTWSSTDTQYF
TRBJ2-3 TRBD2 TRBV30 medium-sized TGTGCCTGGACCCAGACTAGCGGGAGTGCGGATACGCAGTATTTT CAWTQTSGSADTQYF
TRBJ2-3 . TRBV30 . TGTGCCTGGAGTGCTATCACAGATACGCAGTATTTT CAWSAITDTQYF
TRBJ1-2 . TRBV4-1 . TGCGCCAGCAGCCAAGTCGAGGGCTACACCTTC CASSQVEGYTF
TRBJ2-3 TRBD2 TRBV7-2 . TGTGCCAGCGCCCTTCGACTAGCGGGAGGGCCCTCAGATACGCAGTATTTT CASALRLAGGPSDTQYF
TRBJ2-3 . TRBV7-3 . TGTGCCAGCAGCTTAACCGGGACTCTCGGAGGTACAGATACGCAGTATTTT CASSLTGTLGGTDTQYF
TRBJ2-7 TRBD2 TRBV15 . TGTGCCACCAGCAGAGATCATCTCCCCACTAGCGGAGACTACGAGCAGTACTTC CATSRDHLPTSGDYEQYF